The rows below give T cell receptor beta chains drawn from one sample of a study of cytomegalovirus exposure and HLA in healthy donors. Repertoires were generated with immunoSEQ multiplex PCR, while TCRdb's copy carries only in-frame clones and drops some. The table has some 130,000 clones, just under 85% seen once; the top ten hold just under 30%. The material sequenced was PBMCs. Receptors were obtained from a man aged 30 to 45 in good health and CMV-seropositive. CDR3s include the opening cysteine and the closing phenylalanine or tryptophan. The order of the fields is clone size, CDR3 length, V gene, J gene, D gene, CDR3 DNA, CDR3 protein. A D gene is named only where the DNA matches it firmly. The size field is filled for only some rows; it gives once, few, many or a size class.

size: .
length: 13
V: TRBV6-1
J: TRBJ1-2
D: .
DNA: TGTGCCAGCAGTAGCATTAGCGGCTATGGCTACACCTTC
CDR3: CASSSISGYGYTF

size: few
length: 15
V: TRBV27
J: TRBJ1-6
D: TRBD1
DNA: TGTGCCAGCAGTCCGGGGACAGGGACCGAATCACCCCTCCACTTT
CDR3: CASSPGTGTESPLHF

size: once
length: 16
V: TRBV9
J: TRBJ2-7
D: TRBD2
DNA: TGTGCCAGCAGCGTGGGGGGGGGAGTGAGCTCCTACGAGCAGTACTTC
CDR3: CASSVGGGVSSYEQYF

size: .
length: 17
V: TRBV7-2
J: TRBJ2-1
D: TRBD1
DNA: TGTGCCAGCAGCCCCCAGACAGGGGACGGCCCCTACAATGAGCAGTTCTTC
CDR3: CASSPQTGDGPYNEQFF

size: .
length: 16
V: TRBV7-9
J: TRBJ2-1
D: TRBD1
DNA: TGTGCCAGCATCCCCCAGAGGACAGGGGTCCACAATGAGCAGTTCTTC
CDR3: CASIPQRTGVHNEQFF

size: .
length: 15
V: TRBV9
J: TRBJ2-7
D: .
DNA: TGTGCCAGCAGCGAGGGGGGGACAGGACCCTACGAGCAGTACTTC
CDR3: CASSEGGTGPYEQYF

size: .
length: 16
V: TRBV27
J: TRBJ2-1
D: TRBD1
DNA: TGTGCCAGCATCCCACAGGGGGCTAGTTTCTACAATGAGCAGTTCTTC
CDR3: CASIPQGASFYNEQFF

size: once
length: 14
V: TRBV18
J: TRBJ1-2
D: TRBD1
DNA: TGTGCCAGCTCCACAAACAGGGACAGCTATGGCTACACCTTC
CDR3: CASSTNRDSYGYTF

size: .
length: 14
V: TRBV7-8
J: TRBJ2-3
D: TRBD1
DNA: TGTGCCAGCAGCTTTACAGGGGGCACAGATACGCAGTATTTT
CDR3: CASSFTGGTDTQYF

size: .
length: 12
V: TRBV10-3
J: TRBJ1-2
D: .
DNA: TGTGCCATCAGAGGAGATAACTATGGCTACACCTTC
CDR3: CAIRGDNYGYTF

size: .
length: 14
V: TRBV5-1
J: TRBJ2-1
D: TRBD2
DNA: TGCGCCAGCAGCTTGAATCTAGCGGGAGATGAGCAGTTCTTC
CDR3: CASSLNLAGDEQFF

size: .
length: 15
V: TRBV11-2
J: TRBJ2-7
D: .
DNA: TGTGCCAGCAGCTTAGTTTACGGGAATTCCTACGAGCAGTACTTC
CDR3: CASSLVYGNSYEQYF

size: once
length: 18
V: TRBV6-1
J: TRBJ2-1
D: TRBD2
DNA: TGTGCCAGCAGTGAACTATGGGCTAGCGGGGGGGTAGACAATGAGCAGTTCTTC
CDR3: CASSELWASGGVDNEQFF

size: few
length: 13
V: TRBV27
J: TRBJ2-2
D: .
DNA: TGTGCCAGCAGTTTAACAGCCACCGGGGAGCTGTTTTTT
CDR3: CASSLTATGELFF

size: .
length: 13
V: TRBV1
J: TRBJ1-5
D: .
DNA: TGCACCAGCAGCCCCCGACAAGGGGAGCCCCAGCATTTT
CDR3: CTSSPRQGEPQHF

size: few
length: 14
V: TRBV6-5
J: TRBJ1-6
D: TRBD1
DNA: TGTGCCAGCAGTCCAGACAGGGGGCGATCACCCCTCCACTTT
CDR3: CASSPDRGRSPLHF

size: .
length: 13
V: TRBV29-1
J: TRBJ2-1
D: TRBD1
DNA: TGCAGCGTTGAGATGACAGGGTACAATGAGCAGTTCTTC
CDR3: CSVEMTGYNEQFF

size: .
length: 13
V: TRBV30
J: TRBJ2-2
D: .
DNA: TGTGCCTGGAGGGACACCTCCACCGGGGAGCTGTTTTTT
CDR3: CAWRDTSTGELFF

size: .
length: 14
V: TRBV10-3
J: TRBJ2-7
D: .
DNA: TGTGCCATCCATCCGGGCCAGGGCGTTCACGAGCAGTACTTC
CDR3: CAIHPGQGVHEQYF